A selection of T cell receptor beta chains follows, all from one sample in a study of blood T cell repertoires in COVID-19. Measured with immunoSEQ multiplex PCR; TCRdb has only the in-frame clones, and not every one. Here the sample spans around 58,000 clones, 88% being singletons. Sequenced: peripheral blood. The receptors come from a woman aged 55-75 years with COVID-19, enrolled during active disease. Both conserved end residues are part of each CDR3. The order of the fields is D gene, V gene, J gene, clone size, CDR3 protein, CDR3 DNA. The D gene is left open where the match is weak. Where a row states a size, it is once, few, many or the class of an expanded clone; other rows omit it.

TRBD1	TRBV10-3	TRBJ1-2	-	CAISDTGGYGYTF	TGTGCCATCAGTGACACAGGGGGCTATGGCTACACCTTC
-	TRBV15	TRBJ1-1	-	CATSSGLTVNTEAFF	TGTGCCACCAGCAGCGGACTAACAGTTAACACTGAAGCTTTCTTT
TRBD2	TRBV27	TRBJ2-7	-	CASTRAGKDEQYF	TGTGCCAGCACACGAGCGGGAAAGGACGAGCAGTACTTC
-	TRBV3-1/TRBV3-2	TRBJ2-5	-	CASSHGSHRWYQETQYF	TGTGCCAGCAGCCACGGTTCTCACAGATGGTACCAAGAGACCCAGTACTTC
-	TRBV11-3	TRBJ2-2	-	CASSFGGGRTGELFF	TGTGCCAGCAGCTTCGGCGGTGGAAGGACCGGGGAGCTGTTTTTT
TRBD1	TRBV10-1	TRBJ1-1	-	CASSERQGSTTEAFF	TGCGCCAGCAGTGAGAGACAGGGGAGTACCACTGAAGCTTTCTTT
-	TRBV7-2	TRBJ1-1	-	CASSSLSTGTEAFF	TGTGCCAGCAGCTCCTTATCCACGGGCACTGAAGCTTTCTTT
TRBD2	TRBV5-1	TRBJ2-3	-	CASSAPRGGTDTQYF	TGCGCCAGCAGCGCCCCGCGGGGGGGCACAGATACGCAGTATTTT
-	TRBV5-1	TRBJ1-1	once	CASSLVRHTNTEAFF	TGCGCCAGCAGCTTGGTAAGACACACGAACACTGAAGCTTTCTTT
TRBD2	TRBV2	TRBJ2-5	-	CASSEGLAGGWETQYF	TGTGCCAGCAGTGAAGGACTAGCGGGGGGGTGGGAGACCCAGTACTTC
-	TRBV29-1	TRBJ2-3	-	CSVEGGADTQYF	TGCAGCGTTGAAGGGGGCGCAGATACGCAGTATTTT
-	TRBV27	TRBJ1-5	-	CASSLIGSNQPQHF	TGTGCCAGCAGTTTAATTGGCAGCAATCAGCCCCAGCATTTT
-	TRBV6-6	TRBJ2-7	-	CASTLFGGGANGEQYF	TGTGCCAGCACCTTATTTGGAGGGGGGGCGAACGGGGAGCAGTACTTC
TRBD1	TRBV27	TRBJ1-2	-	CASSPGQGNYGYTF	TGTGCCAGCAGTCCCGGACAGGGGAACTATGGCTACACCTTC